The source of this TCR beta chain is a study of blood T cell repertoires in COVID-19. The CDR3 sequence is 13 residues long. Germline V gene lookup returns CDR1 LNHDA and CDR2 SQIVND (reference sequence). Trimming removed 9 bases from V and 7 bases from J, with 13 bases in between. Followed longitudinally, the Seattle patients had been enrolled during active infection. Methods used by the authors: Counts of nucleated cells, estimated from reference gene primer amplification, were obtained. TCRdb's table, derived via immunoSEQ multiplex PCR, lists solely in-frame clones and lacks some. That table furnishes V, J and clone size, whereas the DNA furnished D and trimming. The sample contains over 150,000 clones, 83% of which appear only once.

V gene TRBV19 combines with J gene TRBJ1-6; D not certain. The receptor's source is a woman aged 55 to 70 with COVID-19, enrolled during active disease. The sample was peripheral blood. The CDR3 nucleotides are TGTGCCAGCGGCGGGAGGCGGAATTCACCCCTCCACTTT. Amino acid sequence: CASGGRRNSPLHF. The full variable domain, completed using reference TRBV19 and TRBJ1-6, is DGGITQSPKYLFRKEGQNVTLSCEQNLNHDAMYWYRQDPGQGLRLIYYSQIVNDFQKGDIAEGYSVSREKKESFPLTVTSAQKNPTAFYLCASGGRRNSPLHFGNGTRLTVT.